These T cell receptor beta chains were read from a single sample in a study of T cells in Graves' hyperthyroidism and ophthalmopathy. TCRdb called the multiplex PCR reads again in MiXCR, with one record for every CDR3 protein. This table holds around 300,000 distinct CDR3 sequences, around 14% found once. The sample was blood. The source of these receptors is a woman aged 25 to 39 with Graves' hyperthyroidism. Both conserved end residues are trimmed from each CDR3. Fields, in order: V gene, J gene, CDR3 protein.

>TRBV20-1|TRBJ2-2
SALSHSGLGANTGELF
>TRBV15|TRBJ2-5
ATSRERDRTQY
>TRBV19|TRBJ1-5
ASHPRVSSNQPQH
>TRBV28|TRBJ1-2
ASNESGLRFGYT
>TRBV6-2/TRBV6-3|TRBJ1-5
ASSDTRNQPQH
>TRBV30|TRBJ2-5
AWSGSRGGTQY
>TRBV5-4|TRBJ2-3
ASSLRTALTDTQY
>TRBV7-9|TRBJ1-2
ASSLWDYGYT
>TRBV10-1|TRBJ2-2
ASSDSGGNTGELF
>TRBV5-1|TRBJ2-7
ASSPTSGRGSYEQY
>TRBV11-3|TRBJ2-1
ASSYRGGEYNEQF
>TRBV28|TRBJ1-2
ASSFWSGVIGYT
>TRBV24-1|TRBJ2-1
ATSDLRSELAGGRDEQF
>TRBV29-1|TRBJ2-1
SVGPKLAGGNEQF
>TRBV6-8|TRBJ2-7
ASSRFEGLGGYEQY
>TRBV20-1|TRBJ2-7
SARSTEQY
>TRBV11-2|TRBJ2-1
ASSLTSGGFNQQF
>TRBV11-2|TRBJ1-1
ASSPTGTGAFAF
>TRBV4-2|TRBJ1-2
ASSQDNGYYGYT
>TRBV15|TRBJ2-3
ATSRDRSQPRGTDTQY
>TRBV3-1|TRBJ2-1
ASSQRLAAYNEQF
>TRBV4-2|TRBJ2-7
ASSQDALYEQY
>TRBV20-1|TRBJ1-1
SAIQGRGEAF
>TRBV5-6|TRBJ2-5
ASSSWTGTEY
>TRBV18|TRBJ2-7
ASSPFRSSYEQY
>TRBV6-1|TRBJ1-1
ASSEALGTGPEKAF
>TRBV4-1|TRBJ1-6
ASSQERDSPLH
>TRBV7-2|TRBJ2-1
ASRSGTGKF
>TRBV29-1|TRBJ2-1
SSCRGNNEQF
>TRBV6-1|TRBJ1-4
ASRKRGTNEKLF
>TRBV28|TRBJ2-1
ASSLYLAYEQF
>TRBV12-3/TRBV12-4|TRBJ2-2
ASSSTGPGVGELF
>TRBV7-8|TRBJ2-3
ASSAHTDTQY
>TRBV10-3|TRBJ1-2
AISESATYGYT
>TRBV30|TRBJ2-7
AHDTGTGYEQY
>TRBV28|TRBJ2-2
ASRTGSPEELF
>TRBV7-2|TRBJ2-5
ASSLVPSGSRETQY
>TRBV20-1|TRBJ2-7
SAPLSLGGTSFEQY
>TRBV28|TRBJ2-5
ASSPGGTGETQY
>TRBV6-1|TRBJ1-1
ASQGQGNTEAF
>TRBV7-9|TRBJ2-1
ASSLLVAEQF
>TRBV7-6|TRBJ2-5
ASSFLTFAETQY